The clone carrying this T cell receptor beta chain was found a few times. Its target is not known. CDR1 is MDHEN, CDR2 SYDVKM, per germline. The CDR3 is 13 residues long. Trimming removed 7 bases from V and 4 bases from J; junction bases left unmatched: 6. The data were obtained in a study of cytomegalovirus exposure and HLA in healthy donors. Findings and caveats of the study: Immune exposure data for these donors was limited to CMV serostatus. HLA allele associations emerged for 16,951 TCR beta sequences in a later analysis, at 0.05 false discovery rate. Roughly even sequencing depth across donors was the assumption behind the presence/absence analyses. Several V segments, TRBV6-2 and TRBV6-3 among them, could not be told apart and were dropped.

PCR employed 60 Vbeta and 13 Jbeta primers. Only in-frame clones appear in the TCRdb table, and some are missing; sequencing was by immunoSEQ multiplex PCR. The sample records 82,000 or so clones, 10% being singletons. Sequencing was done on a sample of PBMCs. The receptor's source is a man aged 55 to 70 in good health and CMV-seropositive. The chain carries TRBV28 and TRBJ2-7, with TRBD1 matching over 8 bases. CDR3: CASTIRGRYEQYV. The DNA of the CDR3 is TGTGCCAGCACTATCAGGGGGCGATACGAGCAGTACGTC.